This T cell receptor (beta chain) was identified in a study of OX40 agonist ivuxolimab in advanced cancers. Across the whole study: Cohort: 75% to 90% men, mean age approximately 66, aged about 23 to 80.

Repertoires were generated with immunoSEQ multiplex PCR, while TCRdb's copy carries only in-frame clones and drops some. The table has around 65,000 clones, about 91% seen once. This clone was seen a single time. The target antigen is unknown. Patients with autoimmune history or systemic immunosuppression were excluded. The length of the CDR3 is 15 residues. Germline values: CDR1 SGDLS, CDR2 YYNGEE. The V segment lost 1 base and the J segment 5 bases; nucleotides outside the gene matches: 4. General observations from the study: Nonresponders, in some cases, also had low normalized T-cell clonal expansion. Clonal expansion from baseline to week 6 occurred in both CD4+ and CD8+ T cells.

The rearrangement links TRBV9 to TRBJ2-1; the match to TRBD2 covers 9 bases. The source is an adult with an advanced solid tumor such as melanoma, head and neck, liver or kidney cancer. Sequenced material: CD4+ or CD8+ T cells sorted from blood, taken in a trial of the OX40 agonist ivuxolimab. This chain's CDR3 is CASSVSGRPDNEQFF. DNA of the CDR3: TGTGCCAGCAGCGTAAGCGGGAGGCCTGACAATGAGCAGTTCTTC. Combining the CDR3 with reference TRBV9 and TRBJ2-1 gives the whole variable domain DSGVTQTPKHLITATGQRVTLRCSPRSGDLSVYWYQQSLDQGLQFLIQYYNGEERAKGNILERFSAQQFPDLHSELNLSSLELGDSALYFCASSVSGRPDNEQFFGPGTRLTVL.